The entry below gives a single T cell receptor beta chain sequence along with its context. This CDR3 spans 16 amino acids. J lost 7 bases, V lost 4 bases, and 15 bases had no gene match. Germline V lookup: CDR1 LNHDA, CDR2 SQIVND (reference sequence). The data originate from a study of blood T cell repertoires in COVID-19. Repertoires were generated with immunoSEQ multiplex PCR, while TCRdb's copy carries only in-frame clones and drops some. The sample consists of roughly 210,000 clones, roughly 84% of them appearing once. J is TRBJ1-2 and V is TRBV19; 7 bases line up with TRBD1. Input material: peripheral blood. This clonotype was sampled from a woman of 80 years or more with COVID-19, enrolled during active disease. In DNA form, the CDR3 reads TGTGCCAGTAGTAGAGCCGGGACAGCGAAACCCCTTGGCTACACCTTC. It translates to CASSRAGTAKPLGYTF.